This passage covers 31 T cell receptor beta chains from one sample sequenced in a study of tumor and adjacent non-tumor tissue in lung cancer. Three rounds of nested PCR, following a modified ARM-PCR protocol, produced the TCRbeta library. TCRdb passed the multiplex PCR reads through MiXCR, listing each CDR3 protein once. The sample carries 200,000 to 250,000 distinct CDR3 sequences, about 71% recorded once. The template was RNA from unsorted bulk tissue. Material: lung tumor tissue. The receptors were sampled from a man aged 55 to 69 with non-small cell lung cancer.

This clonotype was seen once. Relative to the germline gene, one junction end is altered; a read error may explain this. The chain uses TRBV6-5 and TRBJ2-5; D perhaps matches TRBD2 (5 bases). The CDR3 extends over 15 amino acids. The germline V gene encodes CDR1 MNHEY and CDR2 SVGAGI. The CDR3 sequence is CASCYGWRTQETQYF. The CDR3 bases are TGTGCCAGCTGTTACGGTTGGAGGACCCAGGAGACCCAGTACTTC.

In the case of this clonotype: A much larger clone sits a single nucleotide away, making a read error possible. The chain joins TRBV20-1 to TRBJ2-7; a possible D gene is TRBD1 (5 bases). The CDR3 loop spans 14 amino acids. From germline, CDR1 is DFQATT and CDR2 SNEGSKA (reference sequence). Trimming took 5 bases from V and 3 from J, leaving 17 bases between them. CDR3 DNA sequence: TGCAGTGCTTCGACAGAGCTAAGTCGCTACGAGCAGTACTTC. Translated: CSASTELSRYEQYF.

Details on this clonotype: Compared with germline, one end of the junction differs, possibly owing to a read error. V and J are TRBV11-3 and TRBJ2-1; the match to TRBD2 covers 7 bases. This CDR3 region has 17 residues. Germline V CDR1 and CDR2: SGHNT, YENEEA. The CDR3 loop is CANSLEVTRSGFGEQFF. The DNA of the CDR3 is TGTGCCAACAGCTTAGAAGTGACCCGTAGCGGGTTCGGTGAGCAGTTCTTC.

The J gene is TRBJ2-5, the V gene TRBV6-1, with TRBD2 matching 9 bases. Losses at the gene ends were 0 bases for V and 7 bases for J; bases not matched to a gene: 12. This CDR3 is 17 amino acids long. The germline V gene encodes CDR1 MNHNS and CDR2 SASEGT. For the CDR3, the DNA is TGTGCCAGCAGTGAAGCGGGCGGGGGGGCGCCGGGGGTGACCCAGTACTTC. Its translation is CASSEAGGGAPGVTQYF.

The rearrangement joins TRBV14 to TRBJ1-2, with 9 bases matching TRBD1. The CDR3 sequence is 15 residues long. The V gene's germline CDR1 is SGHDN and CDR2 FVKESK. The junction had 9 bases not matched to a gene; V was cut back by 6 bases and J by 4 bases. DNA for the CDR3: TGTGCCAGCAGTCTACGGACAGGGGCCGCCTATGGCTACACCTTC. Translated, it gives CASSLRTGAAYGYTF.

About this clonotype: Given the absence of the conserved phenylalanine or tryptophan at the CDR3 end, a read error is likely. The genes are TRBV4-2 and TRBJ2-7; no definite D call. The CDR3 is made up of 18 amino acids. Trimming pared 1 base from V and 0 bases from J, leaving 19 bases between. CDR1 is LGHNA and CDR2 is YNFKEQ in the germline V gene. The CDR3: CASSQGLTPRHYSYEQYL. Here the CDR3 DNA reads TGTGCCAGCAGCCAAGGGCTCACTCCCAGGCACTACTCCTACGAGCAGTACCTC.

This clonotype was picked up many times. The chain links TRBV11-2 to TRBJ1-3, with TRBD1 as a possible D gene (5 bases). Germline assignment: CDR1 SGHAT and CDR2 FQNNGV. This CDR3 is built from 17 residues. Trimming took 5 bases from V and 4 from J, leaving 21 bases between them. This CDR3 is CASSLTSRGSGGNTIYF. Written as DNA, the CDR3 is TGTGCCAGCAGCCTCACGTCTCGGGGCTCCGGCGGAAACACCATATATTTT.

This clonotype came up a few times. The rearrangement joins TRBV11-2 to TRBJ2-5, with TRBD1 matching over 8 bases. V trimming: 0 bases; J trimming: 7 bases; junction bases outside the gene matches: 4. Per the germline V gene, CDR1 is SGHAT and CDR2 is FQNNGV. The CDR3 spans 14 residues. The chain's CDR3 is CASSLDRGQGTQYF. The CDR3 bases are TGTGCCAGCAGCTTAGACAGGGGGCAGGGGACCCAGTACTTC.

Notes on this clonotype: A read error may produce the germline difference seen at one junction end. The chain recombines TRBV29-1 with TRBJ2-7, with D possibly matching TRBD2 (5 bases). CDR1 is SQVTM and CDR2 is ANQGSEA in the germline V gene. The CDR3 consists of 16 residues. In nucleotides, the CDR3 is TGCAGCGTTCAAACCCGGATAGAGGGTGAAGAGGACGAGCAATACTTC. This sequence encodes CSVQTRIEGEEDEQYF.

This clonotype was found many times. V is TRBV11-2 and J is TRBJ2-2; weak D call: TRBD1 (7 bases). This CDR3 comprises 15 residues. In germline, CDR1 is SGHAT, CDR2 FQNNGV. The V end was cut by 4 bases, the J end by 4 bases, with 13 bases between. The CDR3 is CASSSGGRATGELFF. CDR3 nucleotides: TGTGCCAGCAGCTCAGGGGGGCGGGCCACCGGGGAGCTGTTTTTT.

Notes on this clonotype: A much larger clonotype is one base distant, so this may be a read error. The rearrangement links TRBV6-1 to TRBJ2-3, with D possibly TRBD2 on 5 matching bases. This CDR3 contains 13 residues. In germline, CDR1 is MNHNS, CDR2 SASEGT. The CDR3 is CTSDEGGTDTQYF. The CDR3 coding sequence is TGTACCAGCGATGAGGGAGGCACAGATACGCAGTATTTT.

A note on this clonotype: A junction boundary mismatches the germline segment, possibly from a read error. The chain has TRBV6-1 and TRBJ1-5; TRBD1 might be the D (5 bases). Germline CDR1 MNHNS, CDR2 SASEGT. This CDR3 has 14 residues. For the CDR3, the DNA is TGTGTCAGCAGTGAAGCGGCAGGGACCCAGCCCCAGCATTTT. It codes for CVSSEAAGTQPQHF.

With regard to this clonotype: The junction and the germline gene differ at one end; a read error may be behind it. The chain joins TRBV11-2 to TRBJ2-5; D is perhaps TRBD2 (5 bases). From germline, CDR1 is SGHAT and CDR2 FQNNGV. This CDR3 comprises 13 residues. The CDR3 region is CASSSTAEKTQYF. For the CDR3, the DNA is TGTGCCAGCAGCTCTACAGCGGAAAAGACACAGTACTTC.

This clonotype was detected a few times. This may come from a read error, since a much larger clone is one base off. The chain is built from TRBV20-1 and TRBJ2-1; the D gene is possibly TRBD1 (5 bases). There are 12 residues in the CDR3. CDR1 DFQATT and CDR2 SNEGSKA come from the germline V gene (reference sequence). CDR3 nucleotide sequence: TGCAGTGCAGCACACCAGGGCTATGAGCACTTCTTC. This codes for CSAAHQGYEHFF.

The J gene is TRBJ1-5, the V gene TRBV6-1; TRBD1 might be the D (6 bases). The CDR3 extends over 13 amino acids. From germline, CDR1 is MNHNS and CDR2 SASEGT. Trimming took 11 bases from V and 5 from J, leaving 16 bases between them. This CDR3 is CAYRDTRYQPQHF. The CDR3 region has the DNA TGTGCCTATCGGGACACAAGATATCAGCCCCAGCATTTT.

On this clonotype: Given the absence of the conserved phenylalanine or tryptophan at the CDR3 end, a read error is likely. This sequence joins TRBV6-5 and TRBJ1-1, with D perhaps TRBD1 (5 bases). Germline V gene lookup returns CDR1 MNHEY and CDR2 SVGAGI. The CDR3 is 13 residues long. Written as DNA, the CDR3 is TGTGCTAGCAGGTGGACCGGGGGCACTGAAGCTTTCATT. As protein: CASRWTGGTEAFI.

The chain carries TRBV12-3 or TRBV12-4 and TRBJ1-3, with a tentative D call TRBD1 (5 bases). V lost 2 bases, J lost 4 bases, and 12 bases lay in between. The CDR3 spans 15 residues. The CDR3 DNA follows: TGTGCCAGCAGTTTAAACCCAGGGTCCGGAAACACCATATATTTT. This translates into CASSLNPGSGNTIYF.

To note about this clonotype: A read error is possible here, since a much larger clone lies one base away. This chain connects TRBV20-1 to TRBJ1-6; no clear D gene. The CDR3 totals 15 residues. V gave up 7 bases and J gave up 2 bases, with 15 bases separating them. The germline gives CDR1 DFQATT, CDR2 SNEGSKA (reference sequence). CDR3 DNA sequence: TGCAGTGTTAGGGCTCCCGGCACCTATAATTCACCCCTCCACTTT. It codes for CSVRAPGTYNSPLHF.

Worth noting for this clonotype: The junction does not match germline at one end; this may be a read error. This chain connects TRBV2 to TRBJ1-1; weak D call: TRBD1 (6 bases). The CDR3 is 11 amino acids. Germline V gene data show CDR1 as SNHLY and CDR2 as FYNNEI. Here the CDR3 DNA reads TGTGCCAACAGTGAAGGGGGGAAAGGGATCTTT. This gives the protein CANSEGGKGIF.

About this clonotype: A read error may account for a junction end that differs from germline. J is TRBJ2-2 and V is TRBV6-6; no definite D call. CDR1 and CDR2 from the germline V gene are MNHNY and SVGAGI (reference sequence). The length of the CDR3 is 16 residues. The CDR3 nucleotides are TGTGCTAGCAGACCACCCGGTTGGCAGCTCATCGGGGAGCTGTTTTTT. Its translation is CASRPPGWQLIGELFF.

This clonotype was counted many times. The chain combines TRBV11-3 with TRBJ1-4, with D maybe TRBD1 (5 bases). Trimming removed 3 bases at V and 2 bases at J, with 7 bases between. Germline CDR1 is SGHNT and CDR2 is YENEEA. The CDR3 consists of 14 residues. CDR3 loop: CASSFRDTNEKLFF. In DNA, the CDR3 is TGTGCCAGCAGCTTCCGGGACACTAATGAAAAACTGTTTTTT.

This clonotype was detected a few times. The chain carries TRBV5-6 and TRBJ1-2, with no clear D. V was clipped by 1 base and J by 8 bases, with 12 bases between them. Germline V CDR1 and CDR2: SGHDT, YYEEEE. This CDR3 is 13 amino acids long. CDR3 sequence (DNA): TGTGCCAGCAGCTTGTATGGGTCTTCGGGCTACACCTTC. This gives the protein CASSLYGSSGYTF. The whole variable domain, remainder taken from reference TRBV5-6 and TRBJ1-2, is DAGVTQSPTHLIKTRGQQVTLRCSPKSGHDTVSWYQQALGQGPQFIFQYYEEEERQRGNFPDRFSGHQFPNYSSELNVNALLLGDSALYLCASSLYGSSGYTFGSGTRLTVV.

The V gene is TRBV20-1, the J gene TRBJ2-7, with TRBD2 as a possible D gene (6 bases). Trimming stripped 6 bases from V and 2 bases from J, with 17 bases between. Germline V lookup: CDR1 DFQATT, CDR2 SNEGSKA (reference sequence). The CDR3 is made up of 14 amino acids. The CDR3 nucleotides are TGCAGTGCCGGCCTGGCGGGAAGCCCCTACGAGCAGTACTTC. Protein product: CSAGLAGSPYEQYF.

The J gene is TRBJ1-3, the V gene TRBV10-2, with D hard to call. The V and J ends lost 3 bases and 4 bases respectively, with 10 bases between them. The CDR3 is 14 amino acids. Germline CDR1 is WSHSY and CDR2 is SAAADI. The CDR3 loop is CASSEQPWGNTIYF. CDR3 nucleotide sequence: TGCGCCAGCAGTGAACAGCCGTGGGGAAACACCATATATTTT.

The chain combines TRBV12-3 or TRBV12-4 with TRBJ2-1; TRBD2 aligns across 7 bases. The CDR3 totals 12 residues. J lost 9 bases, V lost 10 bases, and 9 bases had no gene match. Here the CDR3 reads CANNPREGEQFF. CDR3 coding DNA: TGTGCCAACAACCCCAGGGAGGGTGAGCAGTTCTTC.

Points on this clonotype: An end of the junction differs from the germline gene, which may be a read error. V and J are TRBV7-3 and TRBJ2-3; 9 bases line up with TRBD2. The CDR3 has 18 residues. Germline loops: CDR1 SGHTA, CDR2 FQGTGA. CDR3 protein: CTSSLTSGGGGAVYTQYF. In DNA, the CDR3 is TGTACCAGCAGCTTAACATCCGGGGGCGGGGGGGCCGTGTATACGCAGTATTTT.

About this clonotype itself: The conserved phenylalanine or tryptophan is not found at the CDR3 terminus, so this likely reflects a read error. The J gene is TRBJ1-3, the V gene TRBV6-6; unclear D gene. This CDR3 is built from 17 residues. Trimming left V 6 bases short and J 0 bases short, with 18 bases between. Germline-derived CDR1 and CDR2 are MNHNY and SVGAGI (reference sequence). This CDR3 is CASRYHLGQSSGNTIYS. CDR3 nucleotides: TGTGCCAGCAGGTATCACCTCGGGCAGAGCTCTGGAAACACCATATATTCT.

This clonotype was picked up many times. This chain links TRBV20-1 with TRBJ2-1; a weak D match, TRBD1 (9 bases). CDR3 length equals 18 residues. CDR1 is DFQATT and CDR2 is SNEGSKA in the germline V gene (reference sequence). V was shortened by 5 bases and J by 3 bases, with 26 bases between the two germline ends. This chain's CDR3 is CSARNPGGGQGFYNEQFF. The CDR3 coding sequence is TGCAGTGCTCGAAACCCCGGGGGGGGACAGGGCTTCTACAATGAGCAGTTCTTC.

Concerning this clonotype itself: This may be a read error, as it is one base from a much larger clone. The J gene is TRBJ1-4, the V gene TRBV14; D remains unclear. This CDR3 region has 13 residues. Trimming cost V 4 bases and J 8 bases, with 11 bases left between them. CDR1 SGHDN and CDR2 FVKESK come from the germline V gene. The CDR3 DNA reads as TGTGCCAGCAGCCCTAGATTCGGGGAAAAACTGTTTTTT. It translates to CASSPRFGEKLFF.

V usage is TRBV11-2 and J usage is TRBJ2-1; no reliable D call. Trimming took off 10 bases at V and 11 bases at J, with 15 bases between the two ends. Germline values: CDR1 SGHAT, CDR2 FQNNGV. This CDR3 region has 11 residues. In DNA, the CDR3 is TGTGCCATCAGTTTATATGCTCAGCAGTTCTTC. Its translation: CAISLYAQQFF.

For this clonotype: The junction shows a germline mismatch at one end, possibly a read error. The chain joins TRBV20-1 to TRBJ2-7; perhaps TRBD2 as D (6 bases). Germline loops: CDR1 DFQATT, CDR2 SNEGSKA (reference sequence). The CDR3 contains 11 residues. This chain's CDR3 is CSVTGEVERYF. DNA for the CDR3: TGCAGTGTCACGGGAGAGGTCGAGCGGTACTTC.